What follows are 10 T cell receptor beta chains derived from one specimen sequenced in a study of cytotoxic CD8 clonotypes in ibrutinib-treated CLL. Profiled with immunoSEQ multiplex PCR; TCRdb holds only in-frame clones, not every one. The data contain fewer than 100,000 clones, around 84% of them singletons. Specimen: PBMCs, collected before ibrutinib treatment. The source is a human donor with chronic lymphocytic leukemia.

The J gene is TRBJ2-2, the V gene TRBV11-2; a possible D gene is TRBD1 (6 bases). Germline V gene sequence: CDR1 SGHAT, CDR2 FQNNGV. The CDR3 totals 18 residues. V lost 5 bases, J lost 5 bases, and 24 bases lay in between. CDR3: CASSKRDTRGVSTGELFF. In nucleotides, the CDR3 is TGTGCCAGCAGCAAAAGGGACACCCGGGGAGTTTCGACCGGGGAGCTGTTTTTT.

This chain joins TRBV7-9 and TRBJ2-3, with 7 bases matching TRBD2. The J segment lost 2 bases and the V segment lost 6 bases, leaving 14 bases of the junction unmatched. Germline V gene data show CDR1 as SEHNR and CDR2 as FQNEAQ (reference sequence). The CDR3 contains 17 residues. The CDR3 here is CASRTRGWEGPTDTQYF. The CDR3 nucleotides read TGTGCCAGCAGGACCCGCGGCTGGGAGGGCCCCACAGATACGCAGTATTTT. The full variable domain, with the rest looked up from reference TRBV7-9 and TRBJ2-3, is DTGVSQNPRHKITKRGQNVTFRCDPISEHNRLYWYRQTLGQGPEFLTYFQNEAQLEKSRLLSDRFSAERPKGSFSTLEIQRTEQGDSAMYLCASRTRGWEGPTDTQYFGPGTRLTVL.

The rearrangement uses TRBV19 and TRBJ2-1; D may be TRBD2 (5 bases). The V and J ends lost 4 bases and 4 bases respectively, with 17 bases between them. From germline, CDR1 is LNHDA and CDR2 SQIVND (reference sequence). The CDR3 runs 16 residues. The CDR3 DNA reads as TGTGCCAGTAGTACCCCGCGGACTGGAATATACAATGAGCAGTTCTTC. As protein: CASSTPRTGIYNEQFF.

The gene calls are TRBV4-3 and TRBJ1-3, with a possible D match to TRBD1 (5 bases). V was shortened by 4 bases and J by 2 bases, with 15 bases between the two germline ends. The germline gives CDR1 LGHNA, CDR2 YSLEER. CDR3 length: 16 residues. The DNA for the CDR3 is TGCGCCAGCAGCCGGGGGGGGACGGGAACTGGAAACACCATATATTTT. Its protein is CASSRGGTGTGNTIYF.

The rearrangement joins TRBV9 to TRBJ2-7; a weak D match, TRBD2 (5 bases). CDR3 size: 17 residues. The V and J ends lost 0 bases and 6 bases respectively, with 22 bases between them. Germline-derived CDR1 and CDR2 are SGDLS and YYNGEE. The CDR3 DNA sequence: TGTGCCAGCAGCGTAGACGGGTTAGTTGGGAGTATCCGCGAGCAGTACTTC. Residues: CASSVDGLVGSIREQYF.

The chain combines TRBV19 with TRBJ1-1; 8 bases agree with TRBD1. J was trimmed by 1 base and V by 8 bases; bases with no gene match: 18. The length of the CDR3 is 18 residues. The germline gives CDR1 LNHDA, CDR2 SQIVND (reference sequence). The CDR3 region has the DNA TGTGCCAGTCGACACGGGGCACGGGCGGACAGGGAGAACACTGAAGCTTTCTTT. Its protein product is CASRHGARADRENTEAFF.

This chain links TRBV27 with TRBJ1-4, with a tentative D call TRBD1 (6 bases). Trimming took off 5 bases at V and 2 bases at J, with 15 bases between the two ends. In germline, CDR1 is MNHEY, CDR2 SMNVEV (reference sequence). There are 16 residues in the CDR3. This CDR3 reads CASSRTPGATNEKLFF. The DNA for the CDR3 is TGTGCCAGCAGTCGCACCCCAGGGGCCACTAATGAAAAACTGTTTTTT.

The V gene is TRBV5-1, the J gene TRBJ2-5, with D possibly TRBD2 on 6 matching bases. Per germline, CDR1 SGHRS and CDR2 YFSETQ. The CDR3 extends over 18 amino acids. V dropped 2 bases and J dropped 2 bases, with 22 bases sitting between them. The CDR3 here is CASSFTFSGHKRQETQYF. The CDR3 coding sequence is TGCGCCAGCAGCTTTACGTTTAGCGGACACAAAAGGCAAGAGACCCAGTACTTC.

This chain uses TRBV2 with TRBJ2-7; weak D call: TRBD1 (6 bases). Per germline, CDR1 SNHLY and CDR2 FYNNEI. The CDR3 spans 13 residues. V dropped 4 bases and J dropped 4 bases, with 11 bases sitting between them. The CDR3 region is CASSAGERYEQYF. The CDR3 DNA reads as TGTGCCAGCAGTGCAGGGGAGAGGTACGAGCAGTACTTC.

This clone is medium-sized. The J gene is TRBJ2-3, the V gene TRBV5-1, with D hard to call. Trimming cost V 4 bases and J 6 bases, with 9 bases left between them. The CDR3 sequence is 12 residues long. The germline V gene has CDR1 SGHRS and CDR2 YFSETQ. CDR3 sequence: CASSPTADTQYF. The CDR3, as DNA: TGCGCCAGCAGCCCTACTGCGGATACGCAGTATTTT.